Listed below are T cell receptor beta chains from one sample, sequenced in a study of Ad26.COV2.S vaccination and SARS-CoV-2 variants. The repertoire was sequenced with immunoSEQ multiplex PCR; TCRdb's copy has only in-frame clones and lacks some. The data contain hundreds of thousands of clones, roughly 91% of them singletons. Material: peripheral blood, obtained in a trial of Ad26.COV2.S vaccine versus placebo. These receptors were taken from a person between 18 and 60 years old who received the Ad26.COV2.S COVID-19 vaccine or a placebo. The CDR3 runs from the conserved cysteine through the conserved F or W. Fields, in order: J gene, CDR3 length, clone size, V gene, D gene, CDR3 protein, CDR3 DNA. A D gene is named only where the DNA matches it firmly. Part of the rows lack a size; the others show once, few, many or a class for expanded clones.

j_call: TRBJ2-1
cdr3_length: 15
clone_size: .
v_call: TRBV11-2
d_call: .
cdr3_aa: CASSLEMWGTNEQFF
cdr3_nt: TGTGCCAGCAGCTTAGAAATGTGGGGGACCAATGAGCAGTTCTTC

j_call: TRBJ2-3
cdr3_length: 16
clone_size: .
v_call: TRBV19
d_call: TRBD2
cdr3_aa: CASSSTSGFSTDTQYF
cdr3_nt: TGTGCCAGTAGTTCAACTAGCGGGTTTAGCACAGATACGCAGTATTTT

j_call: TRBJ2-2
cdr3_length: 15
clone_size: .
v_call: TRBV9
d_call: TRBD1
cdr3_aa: CASRRDRTNTGELFF
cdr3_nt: TGTGCCAGCAGACGGGACAGAACTAACACCGGGGAGCTGTTTTTT

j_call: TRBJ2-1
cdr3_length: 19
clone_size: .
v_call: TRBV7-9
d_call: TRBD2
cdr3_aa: CASSLAGLAGETSYNEQFF
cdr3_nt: TGTGCCAGCAGCTTAGCGGGACTAGCGGGTGAAACGTCCTACAATGAGCAGTTCTTC

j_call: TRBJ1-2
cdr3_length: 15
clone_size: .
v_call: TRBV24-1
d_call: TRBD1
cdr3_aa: CATSEAATGKDGYTF
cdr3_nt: TGTGCCACCAGTGAAGCTGCGACAGGGAAGGACGGCTACACCTTC

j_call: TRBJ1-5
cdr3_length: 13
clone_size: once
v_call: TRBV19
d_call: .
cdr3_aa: CASRTTSNQPQHF
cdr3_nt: TGTGCCAGTAGAACGACCAGCAATCAGCCCCAGCATTTT

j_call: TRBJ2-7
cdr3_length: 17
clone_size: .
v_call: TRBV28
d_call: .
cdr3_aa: CASSISTMATATYEQYF
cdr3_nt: TGTGCCAGCAGTATTTCTACTATGGCGACAGCCACCTACGAGCAGTACTTC

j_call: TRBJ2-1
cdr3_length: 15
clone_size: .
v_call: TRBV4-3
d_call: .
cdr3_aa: CASSQVFSGYHEQFF
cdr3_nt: TGCGCCAGCAGCCAAGTTTTTTCGGGGTATCATGAGCAGTTCTTC

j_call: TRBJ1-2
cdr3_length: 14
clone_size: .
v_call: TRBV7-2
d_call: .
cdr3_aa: CASSLVGTTYGYTF
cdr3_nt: TGTGCCAGCAGCTTAGTGGGGACTACCTATGGCTACACCTTC

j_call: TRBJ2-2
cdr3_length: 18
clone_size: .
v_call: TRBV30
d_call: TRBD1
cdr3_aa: CAWSVAGGRLRYTGELFF
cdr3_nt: TGTGCCTGGAGTGTAGCAGGGGGCCGTCTGAGGTACACCGGGGAGCTGTTTTTT

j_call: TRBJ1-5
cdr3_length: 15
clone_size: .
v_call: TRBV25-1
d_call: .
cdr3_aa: CASSSSWGGDQPQHF
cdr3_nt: TGTGCCAGCAGCTCCTCTTGGGGCGGTGATCAGCCCCAGCATTTT

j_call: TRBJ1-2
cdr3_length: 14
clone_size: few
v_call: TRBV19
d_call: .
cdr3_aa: CASSIGGRDYGYTF
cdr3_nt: TGTGCCAGTAGTATAGGAGGACGGGACTATGGCTACACCTTC

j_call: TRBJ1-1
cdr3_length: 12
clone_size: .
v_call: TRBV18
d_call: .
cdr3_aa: CASSPPGATAFF
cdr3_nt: TGTGCCAGCTCACCACCGGGGGCGACAGCTTTCTTT

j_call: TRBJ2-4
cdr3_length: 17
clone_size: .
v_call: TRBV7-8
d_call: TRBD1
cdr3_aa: CASSPGQGEIAKNIQYF
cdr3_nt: TGTGCCAGCAGCCCCGGACAGGGGGAAATAGCCAAAAACATTCAGTACTTC

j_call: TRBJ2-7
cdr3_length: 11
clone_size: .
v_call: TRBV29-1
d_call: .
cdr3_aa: CSVVAGYEQYF
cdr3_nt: TGCAGCGTTGTAGCCGGCTACGAGCAGTACTTC

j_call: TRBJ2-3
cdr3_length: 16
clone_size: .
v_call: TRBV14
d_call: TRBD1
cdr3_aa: CASSQDLTGGVDTQYF
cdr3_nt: TGTGCCAGCAGCCAAGATTTGACAGGGGGTGTAGATACGCAGTATTTT

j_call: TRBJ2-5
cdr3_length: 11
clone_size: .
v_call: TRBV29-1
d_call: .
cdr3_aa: CSAGPKETQYF
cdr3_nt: TGCAGCGCCGGCCCCAAAGAGACCCAGTACTTC

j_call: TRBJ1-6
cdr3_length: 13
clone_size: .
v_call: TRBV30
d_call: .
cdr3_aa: CAWNRDNNSPLHF
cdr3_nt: TGTGCCTGGAATAGGGACAATAATTCACCCCTCCACTTT

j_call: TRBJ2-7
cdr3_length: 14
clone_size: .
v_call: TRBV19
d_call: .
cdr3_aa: CASSIQRTGSEQYF
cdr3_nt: TGTGCCAGTAGTATTCAACGGACGGGGTCCGAGCAGTACTTC

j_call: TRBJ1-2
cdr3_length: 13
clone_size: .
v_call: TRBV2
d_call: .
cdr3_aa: CASSPGSGRGYTF
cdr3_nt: TGTGCCAGCAGCCCTGGGAGTGGGAGGGGCTACACCTTC

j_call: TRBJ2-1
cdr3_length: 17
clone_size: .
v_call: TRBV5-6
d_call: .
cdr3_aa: CASSLPLGRDFYNEQFF
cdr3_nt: TGTGCCAGCAGCCTACCCCTGGGCAGGGATTTCTACAATGAGCAGTTCTTC

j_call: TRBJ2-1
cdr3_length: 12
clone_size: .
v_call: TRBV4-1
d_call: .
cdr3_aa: CASSQDGLLQFF
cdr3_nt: TGCGCCAGCAGCCAAGATGGGCTGCTGCAGTTCTTC

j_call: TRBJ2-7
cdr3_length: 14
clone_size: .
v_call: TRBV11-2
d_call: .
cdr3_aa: CASSQIEGSYEQYF
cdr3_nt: TGTGCCAGCAGCCAAATAGAAGGCTCCTACGAGCAGTACTTC

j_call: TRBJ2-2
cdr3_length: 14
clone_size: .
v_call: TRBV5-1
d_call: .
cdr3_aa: CASSLAESTGELFF
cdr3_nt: TGCGCCAGCAGCCTGGCGGAGAGCACCGGGGAGCTGTTTTTT

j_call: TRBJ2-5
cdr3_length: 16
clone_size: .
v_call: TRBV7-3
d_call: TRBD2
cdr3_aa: CASSPSGLAGQETQYF
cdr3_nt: TGTGCCAGCAGCCCATCCGGACTAGCGGGACAAGAGACCCAGTACTTC

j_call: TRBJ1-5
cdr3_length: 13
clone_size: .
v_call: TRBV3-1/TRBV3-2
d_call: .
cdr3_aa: CASSQDYGQPQHF
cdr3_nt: TGTGCCAGCAGCCAAGATTATGGTCAGCCCCAGCATTTT

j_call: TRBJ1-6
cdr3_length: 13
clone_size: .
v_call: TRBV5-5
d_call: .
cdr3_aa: CASSLVGNSPLHF
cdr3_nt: TGTGCCAGCAGCTTGGTGGGTAATTCACCCCTCCACTTT

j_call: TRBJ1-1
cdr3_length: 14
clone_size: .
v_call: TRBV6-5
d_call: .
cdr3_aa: CASGGQSRGPEAFF
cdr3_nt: TGTGCCAGCGGGGGGCAGTCGAGGGGCCCTGAAGCTTTCTTT

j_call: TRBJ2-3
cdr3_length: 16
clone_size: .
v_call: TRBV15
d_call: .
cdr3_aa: CATSRVGGAGTDTQYF
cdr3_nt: TGTGCCACCAGCAGAGTGGGGGGCGCGGGGACAGATACGCAGTATTTT

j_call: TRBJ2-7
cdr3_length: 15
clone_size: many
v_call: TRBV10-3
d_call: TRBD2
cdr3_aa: CAITGASGGAGEQYF
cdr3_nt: TGTGCCATCACCGGGGCCAGCGGGGGGGCGGGCGAGCAGTACTTC

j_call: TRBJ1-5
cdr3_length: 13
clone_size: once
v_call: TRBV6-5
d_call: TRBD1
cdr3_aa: CASRDTGGRAIHF
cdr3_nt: TGTGCCAGCAGAGATACAGGGGGTCGCGCTATACATTTT

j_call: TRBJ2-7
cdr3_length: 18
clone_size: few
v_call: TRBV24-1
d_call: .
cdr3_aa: CATSDTPRGLRNDYEQYF
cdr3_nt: TGTGCCACCAGTGATACGCCTCGGGGACTGCGGAACGACTACGAGCAGTACTTC

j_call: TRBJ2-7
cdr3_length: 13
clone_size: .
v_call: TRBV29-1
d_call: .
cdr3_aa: CSVEDGRGYEQYF
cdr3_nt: TGCAGCGTTGAAGACGGCAGGGGATACGAGCAGTACTTC

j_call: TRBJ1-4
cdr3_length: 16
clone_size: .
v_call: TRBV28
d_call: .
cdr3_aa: CASSAPRSGTNEKLFF
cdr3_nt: TGTGCCAGCAGTGCGCCTCGTTCCGGGACTAATGAAAAACTGTTTTTT

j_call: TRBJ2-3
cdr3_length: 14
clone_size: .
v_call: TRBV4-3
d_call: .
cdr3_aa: CASSQGSLGDTQYF
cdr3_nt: TGCGCCAGCAGCCAAGGCTCGTTGGGCGATACGCAGTATTTT

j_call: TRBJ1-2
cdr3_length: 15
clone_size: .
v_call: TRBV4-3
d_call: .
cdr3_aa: CASSQGGLTNYGYTF
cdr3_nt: TGCGCCAGCAGCCAAGGGGGTCTAACTAACTATGGCTACACCTTC

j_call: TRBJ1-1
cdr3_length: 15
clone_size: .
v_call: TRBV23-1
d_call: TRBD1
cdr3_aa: CASSQHKSGTGNAFF
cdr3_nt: TGCGCCAGCAGTCAGCATAAAAGTGGGACAGGTAACGCTTTCTTT

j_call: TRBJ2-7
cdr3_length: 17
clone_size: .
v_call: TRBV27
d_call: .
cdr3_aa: CASSVSWGVKTPYEQYF
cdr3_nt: TGTGCCAGCAGTGTCTCTTGGGGGGTAAAAACTCCCTACGAGCAGTACTTC

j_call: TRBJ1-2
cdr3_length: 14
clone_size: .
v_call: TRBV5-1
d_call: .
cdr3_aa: CASSLLVAENGYTF
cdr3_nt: TGCGCCAGCAGCTTGTTGGTAGCCGAGAATGGCTACACCTTC

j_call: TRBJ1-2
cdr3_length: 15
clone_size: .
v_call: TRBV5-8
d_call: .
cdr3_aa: CASSTGQPSAYGYTF
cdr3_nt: TGTGCCAGCAGCACAGGACAGCCGTCGGCCTATGGCTACACCTTC

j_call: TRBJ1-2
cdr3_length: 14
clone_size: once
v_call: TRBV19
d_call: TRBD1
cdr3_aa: CASIGTGPNYGYTF
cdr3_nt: TGTGCCAGTATCGGGACAGGCCCTAACTATGGCTACACCTTC

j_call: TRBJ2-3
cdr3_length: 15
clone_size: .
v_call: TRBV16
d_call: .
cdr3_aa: CASSPLVGGADTQYF
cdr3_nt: TGTGCCAGCAGCCCCCTGGTGGGGGGCGCAGATACGCAGTATTTT